This note documents a single T cell receptor beta chain sequence. The specificity of this receptor is unknown. Base quality data are lacking; no much larger clone is found one base away. This sample was taken from a study of T cell changes during pregnancy in multiple sclerosis (dated by TCRdb to the late 2010s). As for the study more broadly: The study looked at changes in the T cell repertoire across pregnancy in women with multiple sclerosis.

Ends trimmed: V by 5 bases, J by 4 bases; bases unmatched to a gene: 6. The CDR3 runs 14 residues from the cysteine to the phenylalanine. The CDR3 DNA has 42 bases and is translated from base 1. CDR1 SEHNR and CDR2 FQNEAQ were looked up in the germline V gene (reference sequence). Library prep was done by the immunoSEQ multiplex PCR assay. TCRdb's version of the immuneACCESS table is confined to in-frame rearrangements and falls short of the full clone set. An unresolved V gene accounts for under half of the shortfall where checked; the remainder is of unknown origin. This sample comprises approximately 50,000 clones, 85% to 95% of them detected only once. The top ten clonotypes cover about 0.69% of the sample.

The source material was CD4+ T cells from peripheral blood mononuclear cells, sampled in the third trimester of pregnancy. Here the chain combines TRBV7-9 and TRBJ1-2; 8 junctional bases match TRBD1. The receptor was isolated from a female donor with multiple sclerosis, enrolled in a pregnancy study. The CDR3 region has the sequence CASSPEQGGYGYTF. The DNA sequence is TGTGCCAGCAGCCCTGAACAGGGGGGCTATGGCTACACCTTC.